This is a list of T cell receptor beta chains from one sample in a study of monozygotic twins with inflammatory bowel disease. TCRdb processed the 5' RACE reads again and assigns one entry to each CDR3 protein, with no DNA. The data include about 140,000 distinct CDR3 sequences; the top ten clones carry roughly 2.5%. The sample was blood. The origin of the receptors is a human donor with ulcerative colitis or Crohn's disease, or a healthy co-twin of an affected twin (not recorded which). Both conserved end residues are part of each CDR3.

TRBV4-3	TRBJ2-3	CASSQGGLAGIPDTQYF
TRBV7-2	TRBJ1-1	CASSLWGNMNTEAFF
TRBV24-1	TRBJ2-6	CATTQSWGPGANVLTF
TRBV7-8	TRBJ1-1	CASSPHGALSRQAEAFF
TRBV20-1	TRBJ1-4	CSAVTTNEKLFF
TRBV6-2/TRBV6-3	TRBJ2-7	CASSYSSAALSYEQYF
TRBV15	TRBJ2-3	CATQGRTGVSTDTQYF
TRBV5-1	TRBJ2-7	CASSETGTVIEQYF
TRBV6-2/TRBV6-3	TRBJ1-1	CASSPPTGSGAFF
TRBV4-3	TRBJ1-1	CASSQDGQRNTEAFF
TRBV6-5	TRBJ2-3	CASSRSYGGAGTDTQYF
TRBV5-1	TRBJ2-3	CASSLAGTGDSTDTQYF
TRBV9	TRBJ2-2	CASNSGTSGGDTGELFF
TRBV6-6	TRBJ2-4	CASSYPAGLAGVYRGDIQYF
TRBV20-1	TRBJ2-5	CSARSPSGLAGEETQYF
TRBV5-6	TRBJ2-2	CASSLEAGELFF
TRBV4-1	TRBJ2-7	CASSQDLGTGLFHEQYF
TRBV12-3/TRBV12-4	TRBJ1-2	CASRLTGALGGYTF
TRBV5-1	TRBJ2-7	CASSLVSGSLGVYEQYF
TRBV18	TRBJ1-1	CASSPWDRGSVTEAFF
TRBV9	TRBJ2-1	CASSVDGNEQFF
TRBV7-9	TRBJ2-1	CASSGAGGYEQFF
TRBV7-6	TRBJ1-4	CASSLFRETELNEKLFF
TRBV5-1	TRBJ2-3	CASSSTGQTTDTQYF
TRBV5-1	TRBJ1-1	CASRPSGTGGGTEAFF
TRBV24-1	TRBJ2-7	CATSDSGKRDEQYF
TRBV20-1	TRBJ2-4	CSARIGTTPESIQYF
TRBV24-1	TRBJ2-3	CATSDPSGGATDTQYF
TRBV5-1	TRBJ2-7	CASSLGASGGNEQYF
TRBV24-1	TRBJ2-7	CATSDDSSEQYF
TRBV19	TRBJ2-5	CASSIAGTQYF